Listed here are 26 T cell receptor beta chains from one sample, sequenced in a study of T cells in Graves' hyperthyroidism and ophthalmopathy. Authors of the study amplified TCR beta CDR3 regions from RNA transcripts. The HTBI primer set was used in a first-round RT-PCR of the TCR CDR3. TCRdb re-derived calls from the multiplex PCR reads in MiXCR, one entry per CDR3 protein. Of some 550,000 distinct CDR3 sequences listed, less than 25% are singletons. Sequenced sample: blood. The receptors come from a man between 18 and 29 years old with Graves' hyperthyroidism.

The CDR3 DNA reads TGTGCCAGCAGTTTAGCCGGGGTCAGGGCTGCTCAGCCCCAGCATTTT. It translates to CASSLAGVRAAQPQHF. The V and J genes are TRBV12-3 or TRBV12-4 and TRBJ1-5, with D maybe TRBD1 (5 bases). The V gene lost 0 bases and the J gene lost 6 bases, with 15 bases spanning the gap. CDR3 length: 16 residues.

There are many counts of this clonotype. The chain combines TRBV6-5 with TRBJ2-2, with D uncertain. The CDR3 has 13 amino acids. V lost 0 bases, J lost 7 bases, and 6 bases lay in between. Germline-derived CDR1 and CDR2 are MNHEY and SVGAGI. Here the CDR3 reads CASSYSNVGELFF. CDR3 DNA: TGTGCCAGCAGTTACTCAAATGTCGGGGAGCTGTTTTTT.

The chain uses TRBV11-1 and TRBJ2-2, with D perhaps TRBD1 or TRBD2 (6 bases each). Germline assignment: CDR1 SGHAT and CDR2 FQDESV (reference sequence). CDR3 length: 16 amino acids. The V and J ends lost 5 bases and 4 bases respectively, with 17 bases between them. The CDR3 here is CASSGGPSQFTGELFF. In DNA form, the CDR3 reads TGTGCCAGCAGCGGGGGGCCTAGCCAGTTCACCGGGGAGCTGTTTTTT.

This clonotype was detected many times. The chain links TRBV28 to TRBJ2-7; no clear D. Germline lookup yields CDR1 MDHEN and CDR2 SYDVKM. Trimming pared 2 bases from V and 2 bases from J, leaving 10 bases between. The CDR3 covers 14 residues. As DNA, the CDR3 is TGTGCCAGCAGTTTAGTTGGCCCTACCTACGAGCAGTACTTC. Its protein is CASSLVGPTYEQYF.

In its sample, this clonotype was seen many times. The rearrangement uses TRBV28 and TRBJ1-2, with unresolved D. The ends were cut back, 4 bases at V and 1 base at J, with 19 bases in the middle. Germline V lookup: CDR1 MDHEN, CDR2 SYDVKM. The CDR3 loop spans 17 amino acids. CDR3 region: CASSSITTRSSNYGYTF. The CDR3 DNA reads as TGTGCCAGCAGTTCAATAACGACGAGGTCTAGTAACTATGGCTACACCTTC.

The gene calls are TRBV4-1 and TRBJ2-3; 9 bases align to TRBD2. Germline values: CDR1 MGHRA, CDR2 YSYEKL. With 1 base clipped from V and 8 bases from J, the junction kept 4 bases outside the gene matches. The CDR3 contains 14 residues. The CDR3 nucleotides read TGCGCCAGCAGCCAAGCGGGACTAGCCTCTACGCAGTATTTT. The encoded protein is CASSQAGLASTQYF.

This clonotype was seen repeatedly, ten times or more. The chain joins TRBV6-1 to TRBJ1-5; D is ambiguous. The V end was cut by 1 base, the J end by 0 bases, with 7 bases between. The germline CDR1 and CDR2 sequences are MNHNS and SASEGT. There are 15 residues in the CDR3. The DNA of the CDR3 is TGTGCCAGCAGTGAAGTCAGAAATAGCAATCAGCCCCAGCATTTT. Its protein product is CASSEVRNSNQPQHF.

This sequence joins TRBV27 and TRBJ2-2, with D perhaps assigned TRBD1 or TRBD2 (5 bases each). CDR1 and CDR2 (germline): MNHEY, SMNVEV (reference sequence). CDR3 length: 16 residues. V shed 3 bases and J shed 3 bases, with 14 bases lying between them. The CDR3 is CASSFVRGLDTGELFF. DNA of the CDR3: TGTGCCAGCAGTTTCGTGAGGGGTTTGGACACCGGGGAGCTGTTTTTT.

This clonotype was recorded a few times. The V gene is TRBV5-6, the J gene TRBJ2-7; maybe TRBD1 (6 bases). V dropped 4 bases and J dropped 0 bases, with 20 bases sitting between them. Germline values: CDR1 SGHDT, CDR2 YYEEEE. CDR3 length equals 17 residues. The CDR3: CASSPTAAGTSSYEQYF. The CDR3 coding sequence is TGTGCCAGCAGCCCGACCGCGGCCGGGACAAGCTCCTACGAGCAGTACTTC.

The chain links TRBV30 to TRBJ2-7; D could derive from TRBD1 or TRBD2 (5 bases each). Germline V gives CDR1 GTSNPN, CDR2 SVGIG (reference sequence). The CDR3 is 14 residues long. The V and J ends lost 3 bases and 6 bases respectively, with 18 bases between them. The CDR3 DNA sequence: TGTGCCTGGAGCCCCGGGACCTGGGTGGGCGAGCAGTACTTC. It translates to CAWSPGTWVGEQYF.

In this sample, this clonotype turned up many times. The J gene is TRBJ2-7, the V gene TRBV6-5; possible D gene TRBD1, 7 bases. The CDR3 is 14 residues long. From germline, CDR1 is MNHEY and CDR2 SVGAGI. Trimming pared 4 bases from V and 5 bases from J, leaving 15 bases between. CDR3 sequence: CASSLGTAGHEQYF. The DNA for the CDR3 is TGTGCCAGCAGTTTGGGGACAGCGGGCCACGAGCAGTACTTC.

This clonotype was counted a few times. One base away lies a much larger clone, so this may be a sequencing read error. CDR3 bases: TGTGCCAGCAGTCACCGGGCCCAGGGAACCAAGTACTTC. Amino acid sequence: CASSHRAQGTKYF. J is TRBJ2-5 and V is TRBV28; maybe TRBD1 (5 bases). Germline V gene lookup returns CDR1 MDHEN and CDR2 SYDVKM. The CDR3 consists of 13 residues. Trimming removed 5 bases from V and 12 bases from J, with 19 bases in between.

This clonotype was picked up a small number of times. The chain combines TRBV6-1 with TRBJ2-7; no definite D call. Germline V CDR1 and CDR2: MNHNS, SASEGT. V shed 3 bases and J shed 3 bases, with 9 bases lying between them. The length of the CDR3 is 13 residues. CDR3 bases: TGTGCCAGCAGTGAGGAGCACCTCTACGAGCAGTACTTC. Translation gives CASSEEHLYEQYF.

In this sample, this clonotype turned up many times. The chain links TRBV12-3 or TRBV12-4 to TRBJ1-5; 7 bases map to TRBD1. This CDR3 contains 21 residues. Trimming took 4 bases from V and 7 from J; bases not matched to a gene: 28. The CDR3 region is CASSSGGGRSHGGVRRQPQHF. The CDR3 DNA sequence: TGTGCCAGCAGTTCAGGAGGGGGCAGGTCCCACGGGGGGGTTCGTAGACAGCCCCAGCATTTT.

The chain combines TRBV5-1 with TRBJ2-7, with D possibly being TRBD2 (6 bases). The CDR3 totals 15 residues. V lost 4 bases and J lost 4, with 18 bases in between. Germline CDR1 is SGHRS and CDR2 is YFSETQ. CDR3 in DNA: TGCGCCAGCAGCCCGATAGCGGAGCCGGCTTACGAGCAGTACTTC. This sequence encodes CASSPIAEPAYEQYF.

This clonotype was detected only a few times. The chain recombines TRBV4-1 with TRBJ1-5; TRBD1 is a possible D gene (5 bases). Germline CDR1 reads MGHRA; CDR2 reads YSYEKL. CDR3 length: 14 residues. The V end was cut by 4 bases, the J end by 6 bases, with 13 bases between. The CDR3 DNA is TGCGCCAGCAGCCCCGTCGGGGCGTTTCAGCCCCAGCATTTT. Residues: CASSPVGAFQPQHF.

This clonotype was recorded many times. The genes are TRBV11-2 and TRBJ1-1; tentatively, D is TRBD1 (5 bases). V was clipped by 0 bases and J by 4 bases, with 9 bases between them. This CDR3 spans 14 amino acids. The germline CDR1 and CDR2 sequences are SGHAT and FQNNGV. The CDR3 here is CASSLEEGLTEAFF. CDR3 nucleotides: TGTGCCAGCAGCTTAGAGGAGGGGCTCACTGAAGCTTTCTTT.

In this sample, this clonotype turned up a few times. The V and J genes are TRBV6-5 and TRBJ1-6, with TRBD1 as a possible D gene (5 bases). V dropped 3 bases and J dropped 10 bases, with 13 bases sitting between them. The CDR3 covers 14 residues. The germline V gene encodes CDR1 MNHEY and CDR2 SVGAGI. The DNA of the CDR3 is TGTGCCAGCAGTTATTTGGGGGGGGGATCACCCCTCCACTTT. Its protein product is CASSYLGGGSPLHF.

At least ten counts were recorded for this clonotype. The J gene is TRBJ2-4, the V gene TRBV28; TRBD1 matches at 7 bases. The V gene's germline CDR1 is MDHEN and CDR2 SYDVKM. V shed 6 bases and J 4 bases; nucleotides not matched to a gene: 24. The CDR3 spans 20 residues. Here the CDR3 DNA reads TGTGCCAGCAGACCAGGCCGGGACAGATCCCCTACCAGGCAGAAAAACATTCAGTACTTC. Its protein is CASRPGRDRSPTRQKNIQYF.

This clonotype was detected many times. This chain joins TRBV27 and TRBJ2-7; a weak D match, TRBD1 (7 bases). V was clipped by 0 bases and J by 2 bases, with 14 bases between them. The V gene's germline CDR1 is MNHEY and CDR2 SMNVEV (reference sequence). This CDR3 has 16 amino acids. CDR3 in amino acids: CASSLSWGDRTYEQYF. In DNA form, the CDR3 reads TGTGCCAGCAGTTTATCGTGGGGGGACAGAACCTACGAGCAGTACTTC.

This clonotype was found many times. CDR3 sequence reads: CASSPTYGNYGYTF. The CDR3 nucleotides are TGTGCCAGCAGCCCCACGTACGGTAACTATGGCTACACCTTC. This chain uses TRBV12-3 or TRBV12-4 with TRBJ1-2; D is ambiguous. This CDR3 is 14 amino acids long. Trimming left V 6 bases short and J 1 base short, with 12 bases between.

The chain recombines TRBV6-4 with TRBJ1-5, with D perhaps TRBD1 (5 bases). Germline CDR1 and CDR2: MRHNA and SNTAGT. The V gene lost 0 bases and the J gene lost 1 base, with 25 bases spanning the gap. The CDR3 has 21 amino acids. The CDR3 is CASSDSLSDREEGRSNQPQHF. The CDR3 DNA reads TGTGCCAGCAGTGACTCCCTCTCCGACAGAGAGGAGGGACGCAGCAATCAGCCCCAGCATTTT.

This clonotype was detected ten times or more. The chain uses TRBV9 and TRBJ1-2; TRBD1 aligns across 7 bases. Trimming took 1 base from V and 6 from J; bases not matched to a gene: 12. Germline-derived CDR1 and CDR2 are SGDLS and YYNGEE. The CDR3 extends over 16 amino acids. DNA for the CDR3: TGTGCCAGCAGCGTAATTAGTGGAGGGGGCAAACATGGCTACACCTTC. Translating it yields CASSVISGGGKHGYTF.

This clonotype came up many times. It may be a read error: a sequence one base away is much more abundant. The V and J genes are TRBV6-1 and TRBJ1-2; D may be TRBD1 (5 bases). Germline V gene sequence: CDR1 MNHNS, CDR2 SASEGT. Trimming took off 4 bases at V and 3 bases at J, with 9 bases between the two ends. The CDR3 sequence is 13 residues long. This CDR3 reads CASSGTGHYGYTF. CDR3 bases: TGTGCCAGCAGTGGAACAGGCCACTATGGCTACACCTTC.

Ten or more counts support this clonotype. This chain uses TRBV11-2 with TRBJ2-7; 8 bases align to TRBD2. The length of the CDR3 is 15 residues. V gave up 1 base and J gave up 4 bases; unmatched junction bases: 6. The V gene's germline CDR1 is SGHAT and CDR2 FQNNGV. CDR3 sequence reads: CASSLGWRGVYEQYF. In nucleotides, the CDR3 is TGTGCCAGCAGCTTAGGGTGGCGGGGGGTTTACGAGCAGTACTTC.

This clonotype was counted between two and nine times. One junction end disagrees with the germline gene, perhaps due to a read error. The rearrangement joins TRBV15 to TRBJ1-6; no clear D. Germline values: CDR1 LNHNV, CDR2 YYDKDF (reference sequence). The CDR3 is made up of 15 amino acids. In DNA form, the CDR3 reads TGTGCCACCAGCAGGGTGGGCAGCTCTAATCCACCCCTCCACTTT. The encoded protein is CATSRVGSSNPPLHF.